This record looks at one TCR beta chain sequence and its context. The data stem from a study of blood T cell repertoires in COVID-19. Germline V gives CDR1 GTSNPN, CDR2 SVGIG (reference sequence). With 1 base removed from V and 6 bases from J, the gap between germline ends came to 14 bases. There are 14 residues in the CDR3. In the authors' methods: Estimates of nucleated cell counts were drawn from the amplification of reference gene primers. The table came from immunoSEQ multiplex PCR; TCRdb's copy has only in-frame clones and leaves some out. V, J and clone size derive from that table, while D and trimming were established from the DNA sequence. Of about 69,000 clones listed, approximately 90% are singletons.

Sequencing was performed on peripheral blood. The sequence was collected from a man aged 25 to 45 with acute or convalescent COVID-19. The chain joins TRBV30 to TRBJ2-3, with D maybe TRBD1 (6 bases). DNA of the CDR3: TGTGCCTGGAGTGAGGGGACACCTTGGGATACGCAGTATTTT. It yields the protein CAWSEGTPWDTQYF.